One sample yielded the 5 T cell receptor beta chains listed below, sequenced in a study of T-cell reconstitution after alpha-beta-depleted transplantation in children (dated by TCRdb to 2015 to 2016). To prepare the library, PCR was applied. Sequencing was performed on an Illumina HiSeq 2500. Molecular barcoding was employed in the preparation of TCR libraries, with unique molecular identifiers being used to normalize TCRbeta repertoire quantification. Clones were called with MiXCR by TCRdb after fastp trimmed the public reads at Q25, and only in-frame beta chains were retained. Rows with a matching CDR3 protein are joined into one entry that keeps the most common DNA and genes. The sample includes about 540,000 distinct CDR3 sequences, with around 19% observed a single time. The ten biggest clones cover 3.3% of the sample. This specimen was PBMCs from the stem cell graft donor, taken from the stem cell graft. These receptors originate from a human donor who donated a stem cell graft to a child with acute lymphoblastic leukemia.

The V gene is TRBV5-1, the J gene TRBJ1-3; D not certain. The CDR3 extends over 14 amino acids. V was clipped by 0 bases and J by 4 bases, with 8 bases between them. Germline CDR1 reads SGHRS; CDR2 reads YFSETQ. The CDR3 DNA is TGCGCCAGCAGCTTGGACACTCTAGGAAACACCATATATTTT. This translates into CASSLDTLGNTIYF.

This clonotype was seen a few times. V gene TRBV10-3 combines with J gene TRBJ2-3; D gene uncertain. Germline V gene sequence: CDR1 ENHRY, CDR2 SYGVKD. This CDR3 comprises 12 residues. V lost 2 bases to trimming and J lost 2 bases, with 2 bases between them. CDR3 loop: CAISEDTDTQYF. Here the CDR3 DNA reads TGTGCCATCAGTGAGGACACAGATACGCAGTATTTT.

V usage is TRBV15 and J usage is TRBJ2-1, with 8 bases fitting TRBD1. V shed 4 bases and J 2 bases; nucleotides not matched to a gene: 7. From germline, CDR1 is LNHNV and CDR2 YYDKDF (reference sequence). The CDR3 totals 16 residues. CDR3 DNA: TGTGCCACCAGCACCCCGGGACAGGCAACCTACAATGAGCAGTTCTTC. Amino acid sequence: CATSTPGQATYNEQFF.

This clonotype was picked up a small number of times. CDR3 bases: TGTGCCAGCAGCCAAGATCATTTTGGGGGGCCGGTGAATGAAAAACTGTTTTTT. Translation: CASSQDHFGGPVNEKLFF. This chain joins TRBV14 and TRBJ1-4, with D perhaps matching TRBD1 (6 bases). The CDR3 consists of 18 residues. The V end lost 0 bases, the J end lost 5 bases, and 19 bases lay between the germline ends. Germline V gene data show CDR1 as SGHDN and CDR2 as FVKESK.

This clonotype was recorded a few times. The V call is TRBV29-1, the J call TRBJ2-7; no definite D call. Germline CDR1 SQVTM, CDR2 ANQGSEA. Deletions cut 0 bases from V and 7 bases from J, with 22 bases between. The CDR3 extends over 16 amino acids. Here the CDR3 DNA reads TGCAGCGTTGAAGAAGGCGTCAGAGACTCACCCTGGGAGCAGTACTTC. Residues: CSVEEGVRDSPWEQYF.